This TCR beta chain was captured in a study of B cell selection in AIRE deficiency. Study conclusions and caveats: Of some 4,000 shared Treg TCRbeta sequences, 31.6% were healthy-donor-only and around 9% patient-only. Only TCRbeta was sequenced; around 39% of shared healthy Treg sequences appeared in Tconv. CDR3s were shorter in shared Treg sequences, reflecting few non-templated nucleotide insertions.

Some clones are missing from TCRdb's copy, which holds only in-frame ones; the method was immunoSEQ multiplex PCR. The sample shows roughly 25,000 clones, around 97% of them seen only once. The sorted conventional CD4 T cells were gated as CD4+CD127+. Germline V gene lookup returns CDR1 GTSNPN and CDR2 SVGIG (reference sequence). Trimming at V came to 5 bases and at J to 8 bases, leaving 10 bases not matched to a gene. This CDR3 has 13 residues. Note on this clone: Its antigen is unidentified. Other DNA sequences in this specimen translate into the identical CDR3.

The V call is TRBV30, the J call TRBJ1-2; 8 bases match TRBD1. Sequenced: conventional CD4+ T cells sorted from PBMCs. The sequence came from a human donor with AIRE deficiency. The CDR3 nucleotides are TGTGCCTGGTCCCAAAACAGGGGGTTCGGCTACACCTTC. This gives the protein CAWSQNRGFGYTF.